These T cell receptor beta chains were read from a single sample in a study of blood T cell repertoires in COVID-19. Some clones are missing from TCRdb's copy, which holds only in-frame ones; the method was immunoSEQ multiplex PCR. Of approximately 350,000 clones detected, about 93% appear once; the ten largest clones hold 2.5% to 4%. The sample consisted of peripheral blood. These receptors were collected from a woman aged 18-29 years who had recovered from COVID-19. CDR3s include the opening cysteine and the closing phenylalanine or tryptophan. The D gene is left open where the match is weak. A row's size may be missing; if present it is once, few, many or a size class.

d_call j_call clone_size v_call cdr3_nt cdr3_aa
TRBD1 TRBJ1-2 . TRBV12-3/TRBV12-4 TGTGCCCTCTCTCCCTTTACAGGGGATGGCTACACCTTC CALSPFTGDGYTF
. TRBJ2-3 . TRBV7-9 TGTGCCAGCAGCCCAGTGGACACGGCCGATACGCAGTATTTT CASSPVDTADTQYF
TRBD1 TRBJ2-2 . TRBV4-3 TGCGCCAGCAGCCAAGAAGGGGGCGCAGGGACCGGGGAGCTGTTTTTT CASSQEGGAGTGELFF
. TRBJ2-1 . TRBV4-3 TGCGCCAGCAGCCAAGGAATGCTCGGTGAGCAGTTCTTC CASSQGMLGEQFF
TRBD1 TRBJ2-2 . TRBV24-1 TGTGCCACCGCCACAGGGGGCCGAACCGGGGAGCTGTTTTTT CATATGGRTGELFF
TRBD1 TRBJ2-1 . TRBV10-1 TGCGCCAGCAGTGAGACAGGGGTGTTCAATGAGCAGTTCTTC CASSETGVFNEQFF
TRBD1 TRBJ1-4 . TRBV19 TGTGCCAGTACCAGCCGGGACAGAACTAATGAAAAACTGTTTTTT CASTSRDRTNEKLFF
. TRBJ2-1 . TRBV4-3 TGCGCCAGCAGCTTCCGGGTAGCGGCCTCCTACAATGAGCAGTTCTTC CASSFRVAASYNEQFF
. TRBJ1-5 . TRBV30 TGTGCCTGGGGTTCGGGTGATCAGCCCCAGCATTTT CAWGSGDQPQHF
. TRBJ1-5 few TRBV6-2/TRBV6-3 TGTGCCAGCAGTTCCGACGGCGGGGGCCATCAGCCCCAGCATTTT CASSSDGGGHQPQHF
. TRBJ1-3 . TRBV9 TGTGCCAGCAGCAGAGGGAGGGGGAACACCATATATTTT CASSRGRGNTIYF
TRBD2 TRBJ2-1 . TRBV9 TGTGCCAGCAGCGCAACTAGCGTTAATGAGCAGTTCTTC CASSATSVNEQFF
TRBD1 TRBJ1-3 . TRBV28 TGTGCCAGCAGCTTGACAGGGCTCGGAAACACCATATATTTT CASSLTGLGNTIYF
. TRBJ2-5 . TRBV11-2 TGTGCCACCCGGACAGTAGAGACCCAGTACTTC CATRTVETQYF
. TRBJ2-5 . TRBV4-1 TGCGCCAGCAGCCAAGATAACGGGTTTATCGAGACCCAGTACTTC CASSQDNGFIETQYF
TRBD1 TRBJ1-2 . TRBV6-5 TGTGCCAGCAGTTCTCCGGGACAGCTAGACTACACCTTC CASSSPGQLDYTF
TRBD1 TRBJ2-1 . TRBV24-1 TGTGCCACCAGTGATCCAGGGGGGACAGGATTATATGAGCAGTTCTTC CATSDPGGTGLYEQFF
. TRBJ2-5 . TRBV5-5 TGTGCCAGCAGCTGGGCAGGGGTTTGGGAAGAGACCCAGTACTTC CASSWAGVWEETQYF
. TRBJ1-2 . TRBV24-1 TGTGCCACGGAGTATAGGGGGACGGCTAACTATGGCTACACCTTC CATEYRGTANYGYTF
. TRBJ2-1 . TRBV5-4 TGTGCCAGCAGCTCCATGGGGAGTTGGAATGAGCAGTTCTTC CASSSMGSWNEQFF
. TRBJ1-2 . TRBV6-2/TRBV6-3 TGTGCCAGCAGTTACCGCGACATTCCCCACCTCTATGGCTACACCTTC CASSYRDIPHLYGYTF
TRBD2 TRBJ2-3 . TRBV6-2/TRBV6-3 TGTGCCAGCAGTTACGCAGGGACTACATCGCAGTATTTT CASSYAGTTSQYF
. TRBJ1-1 . TRBV4-1 TGCGCCAGCAGCCAAGATCTAAGGCTCCCCGGGGGGGCGAGGGACACTGAAGCTTTCTTT CASSQDLRLPGGARDTEAFF
TRBD2 TRBJ2-3 . TRBV11-2 TGTGCCAGCAGCTCCCCTAGGCGGGAGATTCCAGATACGCAGTATTTT CASSSPRREIPDTQYF
. TRBJ2-1 . TRBV15 TGTGCCACCAGCAGAGGGGTAGGTCTGGGCGATGAGCAGTTCTTC CATSRGVGLGDEQFF
TRBD2 TRBJ2-3 . TRBV5-6 TGTGCCAGCAGCTTGTGGACTAGCCTTTCGGGGAATACGCAGTATTTT CASSLWTSLSGNTQYF
TRBD2 TRBJ2-2 . TRBV14 TGTGCCAGCAGCCGTACCGGGACTATAAACACCGGGGAGCTGTTTTTT CASSRTGTINTGELFF
TRBD2 TRBJ2-5 once TRBV28 TGTGCCAGCAGAGCCACTAGCGGGAGGGCCATTGGAGAGACCCAGTACTTC CASRATSGRAIGETQYF
TRBD1 TRBJ1-1 . TRBV4-3 TGCGCCAGCAGCGAAGACAGGGTTGGCAACACTGAAGCTTTCTTT CASSEDRVGNTEAFF
TRBD1 TRBJ1-5 . TRBV5-4 TGTGCCAGCAGCTTTGGAGGGGGCGATCAGCCCCAGCATTTT CASSFGGGDQPQHF
TRBD2 TRBJ2-2 . TRBV11-3 TGTGCCAGCAGCTCCGGACTAGCAACCGGGGAGCTGTTTTTT CASSSGLATGELFF
TRBD1 TRBJ1-2 . TRBV7-8 TGTGCCAGCAGCCTAGTGGGACAGGGGCCCAACTATGGCTACACCTTC CASSLVGQGPNYGYTF
TRBD1 TRBJ1-5 . TRBV4-3 TGCGCCAGCAGCCAACGGGACAGGGGATTTTCGGATCAGCCCCAGCATTTT CASSQRDRGFSDQPQHF
TRBD2 TRBJ2-1 . TRBV24-1 TGTGCCACCAGTGATCCCTCGCAGGGACTAGCGGGAATAAATGAGCAGTTCTTC CATSDPSQGLAGINEQFF
. TRBJ2-6 . TRBV7-8 TGTGCCAGCAGCTTTCGGTCTCTTATCCGATCTGGGGCCAACGTCCTGACTTTC CASSFRSLIRSGANVLTF
. TRBJ1-1 . TRBV27 TGTGCCAGCAGTTCACAGGGATTCGCTGAAGCTTTCTTT CASSSQGFAEAFF
TRBD1 TRBJ2-5 . TRBV5-1 TGCGCCAGCAGCTTAGCAGGGACAGGGGAGACCCAGTACTTC CASSLAGTGETQYF
. TRBJ2-1 . TRBV5-1 TGCGCCAGCAGCTTGGGACTAGTCTCCTACAATGAGCAGTTCTTC CASSLGLVSYNEQFF
TRBD1 TRBJ2-6 . TRBV19 TGTGCCAGTAGTACCCCACAGGGGCCCACCTCTGGGGCCAACGTCCTGACTTTC CASSTPQGPTSGANVLTF
. TRBJ2-5 . TRBV29-1 TGCAGCGTTGAACTGTTAGGGGCCATAGAGACCCAGTACTTC CSVELLGAIETQYF
TRBD2 TRBJ2-1 . TRBV11-3 TGTGCCAGCAGCCCAAACCCGACTAGCGGGAGGTCTAATGAGCAGTTCTTC CASSPNPTSGRSNEQFF
TRBD1 TRBJ1-1 . TRBV5-1 TGCGCCAGCAGCGGGGCAGGGGGCGAATTCACTGAAGCTTTCTTT CASSGAGGEFTEAFF
. TRBJ2-3 . TRBV19 TGTGCCAGTAGTCCCCTAACGCTAGCAGATACGCAGTATTTT CASSPLTLADTQYF
. TRBJ2-5 . TRBV7-9 TGTGCCAGCAGCTTATCGGAGACCCAGTACTTC CASSLSETQYF
. TRBJ2-5 . TRBV5-4 TGTGCCAGCAGGCCAGCGGGTCTACAAGAGACCCAGTACTTC CASRPAGLQETQYF
TRBD2 TRBJ2-3 few TRBV27 TGTGCCAGCAGTGCTAGCGGGGGAGCAGATACGCAGTATTTT CASSASGGADTQYF
. TRBJ2-1 . TRBV11-3 TGTGCCAGCAGCTTTCGGGGGAACTCCTACAATGAGCAGTTCTTC CASSFRGNSYNEQFF
. TRBJ1-2 . TRBV6-6 TGTGCCAGCAGTTACCTGGCAGGGGTTAACTATGGCTACACCTTC CASSYLAGVNYGYTF
TRBD1 TRBJ1-2 . TRBV6-6 TGTGCCAGCCACTCCCCGATCATTGCAGGGGGCTATGGCTACACCTTC CASHSPIIAGGYGYTF